A selection of T cell receptor beta chains follows, all from one sample in a study of CD8 T cells in ankylosing spondylitis. TCRdb reanalysed the 5' RACE reads using MiXCR and keeps one entry per CDR3 protein. The sample carries over 600,000 distinct CDR3 sequences, under 20% recorded once. Sequencing was carried out using blood, either unsorted or a sorted T cell fraction (not recorded which). These receptors all come from a male donor with ankylosing spondylitis. CDR3s include the opening cysteine and the closing phenylalanine or tryptophan. A D gene is named only where the DNA matches it firmly. Not every row has a clone size; where given, it reads once, few, many or a size class.

v_call	d_call	clone_size	j_call	cdr3_length	cdr3_nt	cdr3_aa
TRBV11-1	NA	NA	TRBJ2-3	15	TGTGCCAGCAGCTTTCGAGGTAGCGGCACAGATACGCAGTATTTT	CASSFRGSGTDTQYF
TRBV27	NA	many	TRBJ2-5	14	TGTGCCAGCAGGGGGTGGCAGGGGCGGGAGACCCAGTACTTC	CASRGWQGRETQYF
TRBV29-1	TRBD1	many	TRBJ2-2	14	TGCAGCGCGCGACAGGGGACGGGCACCGGGGAGCTGTTTTTT	CSARQGTGTGELFF
TRBV4-1	TRBD1	NA	TRBJ2-3	16	TGCGCCAGCAGCCAAGATTTAGGGACAGGGGGCCGGACGCAGTATTTT	CASSQDLGTGGRTQYF
TRBV20-1	TRBD2	NA	TRBJ2-7	14	TGCAGTGCTGGGACTAGCGGGCGGACCTACGAGCAGTACTTC	CSAGTSGRTYEQYF
TRBV4-1	TRBD1	few	TRBJ2-2	15	TGCGCCAGCAGCCTGGGACAGGGGTCCGCCTGGGAGCTGTTTTTT	CASSLGQGSAWELFF
TRBV27	NA	NA	TRBJ2-7	17	TGTGCCAGCAGTTTATCACTGGGTGCACCGTCGCCCTACGAGCAGTACTTC	CASSLSLGAPSPYEQYF
TRBV7-8	NA	few	TRBJ2-7	14	TGTGCCAGCAGCCTTGGACAAACCCCCGGCGAGCAGTACTTC	CASSLGQTPGEQYF
TRBV7-6	NA	few	TRBJ2-3	14	TGTGCCAGCAGCCCCGAGAGGGGCACAGATACGCAGTATTTT	CASSPERGTDTQYF
TRBV2	NA	NA	TRBJ2-5	15	TGTGCCAGCAGTGTTAGGGCGGGTATGGCGGAGACCCAGTACTTC	CASSVRAGMAETQYF
TRBV20-1	NA	NA	TRBJ2-3	13	TGCAGTGACCTGGGACCCGCCACAGATACGCAGTATTTT	CSDLGPATDTQYF